This section outlines one T cell receptor beta chain sequence together with its context. This entry is derived from a study of blood T cell repertoires in COVID-19. Study-wide background: Material from acute and convalescent COVID-19 was sourced from the United States, Italy and Spain.

The repertoire was sequenced with immunoSEQ multiplex PCR; TCRdb's copy has only in-frame clones and lacks some. This sample has about 77,000 clones, with roughly 70% found just once. This CDR3 contains 13 residues. With 5 bases removed from V and 3 bases from J, the gap between germline ends came to 9 bases. Germline-derived CDR1 and CDR2 are LNHDA and SQIVND (reference sequence). The sample was peripheral blood. The TCR originated in a man in his 60s with acute or convalescent COVID-19. The rearrangement joins TRBV19 to TRBJ2-3, with no clear D. The CDR3 spells CASSQPGTDTQYF. The CDR3 region has the DNA TGTGCCAGTAGTCAGCCGGGTACAGATACGCAGTATTTT.